Included here is one TCR beta chain sequence, with context. Its antigen specificity is not known. No per-base quality is available; no much larger clone lies one base away. The cohort was made up of 500 to 800 healthy bone marrow donors. All cohort members were sampled while nominally healthy, although unrecorded immune exposures were likely present. The donor tested CMV seronegative, placing the donor among the roughly 350 seronegative members of the cohort. A peripheral blood sample was collected from each donor, and TCR beta sequencing was performed on peripheral blood mononuclear cells. Genomic DNA extraction from the blood cell samples was performed with the Qiagen DNeasy Blood Extraction Kit. Trimming accounts for 0 bases at V and 8 bases at J, while the number of junction bases matched to no gene is 3. Based on the germline V gene (reference sequence), the CDR1 and CDR2 sequences are SGHNT and YYREEE. CDR3 length: 15 amino acids, cysteine to phenylalanine. Only the CDR3 portion is preserved as DNA: 45 bases, with reading frame beginning at the first base.

Libraries came from the immunoSEQ multiplex PCR assay. A mixture of 60 forward primers for TCR Vbeta segments and 13 reverse primers for TCR Jbeta segments was used in the multiplex PCR. The CDR3 region of rearranged TCR beta genes was amplified from genomic DNA with a multiplex PCR assay. On the Illumina HiSeq System, the amplified TCR beta libraries were sequenced as 87-base-pair reads. As for the original processing: A later analysis tallied 80 million to 95 million unique TCR beta chains across the 550 to 850 repertoires, and around 12 million of those chains were shared by two or more donors. To remove PCR and sequencing errors, raw reads were error-corrected and collapsed into unique sequences using a nearest-neighbor algorithm that merged closely related sequences. Alignment of CDR3 sequences to IMGT reference sequences was used to assign V, D and J gene segments. For a sequence to be retained, a match of at least six nucleotides to both a V gene segment and a J gene segment was required. A rearrangement was called productive if the CDR3 had no stop codons and remained in frame with V and J, and every other rearrangement was called non-productive. CDR3 was defined according to IMGT convention as the region running from the second conserved V-encoded cysteine to the conserved J-encoded phenylalanine. Sequences without an unambiguous match to a single V gene segment were excluded from the earlier analysis of 500 to 700 of the donors. An earlier analysis of fewer than 750 of the donors called V segments functional above 56.7% productive rearrangements and segregating when the between-donor standard deviation exceeded 5%. To diagnose cytomegalovirus status from the catalog of TCR beta chain sequences, a statistical classification framework was built. In a later analysis, TCR nucleotide sequences were compared against IMGT/GENE-DB human TR gene sequences so that V and J genes could be assigned. In a later analysis, CDR3 sequences and most-parsimonious VDJ recombination scenarios were assigned using the TCRdist pipeline. In a later analysis, every TCR beta chain was defined by the combination of its CDR3 amino acid sequence and its V-gene family, and reads without a unique V-gene family were dropped. A later analysis removed several hundred highly shared, low-generation-probability nucleotide sequences to deal with suspected cross-contamination and a sequencing artifact. For each public chain, a later analysis derived a clonal expansion index from normalized ranks of inferred template counts within each repertoire. In a later analysis, generation probabilities were computed with a VDJ recombination model fitted to out-of-frame rearrangements, and the resulting probabilities were checked against IGoR. A later analysis scored TCR-TCR, TCR-HLA and TCR-CMV co-occurrence with hypergeometric tests, applying a repertoire-size bias correction to TCR pairs. A later analysis estimated false discovery rates by permuting HLA or CMV assignments 20 times. In a later analysis, co-occurring TCRs were grouped using DBSCAN, and TCRdist sequence similarity was added for clustering within HLA-allele-positive subsets. Repertoires with fewer than 30,000 or more than 120,000 public chains, plus five repertoires with anomalous nucleotide sharing, were excluded from co-occurrence clustering. The immuneACCESS repertoire file appears here via TCRdb, limited to in-frame rearrangements. These files lack a portion of the clones; in checked studies, under half of the deficit traces to unresolved V genes, and the cause of the others is not known. Clone size and V and J calls were adopted from that table, with D and trimming inferred from the DNA. Recorded for this sample are tens of thousands of clones; 65% to 80% of them occurred a single time. Of the sample, under 3% falls within the top ten clones.

This sample stems from a study of cytomegalovirus exposure and HLA in healthy donors (dated by TCRdb to 2017 to 2019). Regarding the research as a whole: In an earlier analysis of 587 of the donors, 250 to 350 Gb of sequence data and 100 million or so unique TCR beta sequences from roughly 190 million T cells were reported. Across 300 to 500 genotyped donors of the cohort, an average of about 250,000 unique TCR beta nucleotide sequences per donor were sequenced, and 15% to 20% of those sequences were non-productive. The aim of the study was to test whether cataloging public T cell receptors could identify signatures of past pathogen exposure. Along with the roughly 700-subject first cohort, a separate validation cohort of around 110 different subjects was used. Every repertoire in the discovery cohort had been generated on one and the same sequencing platform. The later analysis used no new phenotypic data to find candidate immune exposures, relying instead on TCR beta sequences and their occurrence across donors. HLA typing included class I and class II loci at four-digit resolution. Roughly 5 DR-DQ haplotypes were treated as single units for association and clustering because of strong linkage in the cohort. The T cell repertoires of around 730 subjects were profiled by immunosequencing and related to cytomegalovirus serostatus. Donor age, sex, ethnicity and CMV serostatus were compiled alongside the repertoire data. Of the 398 genotyped donors, around 81% fell in the genetic ancestry cluster associated with self-reported Caucasian donors. A later analysis re-analyzed previously published TCR beta repertoires from approximately 700 donors and added high-resolution HLA genotyping to study TCR occurrence patterns. To predict cytomegalovirus infection status, the study combined high-throughput TCR immunosequencing, statistical association of individual TCRs with disease status, and machine learning. In an earlier analysis of 587 of the donors, high-throughput TCR beta sequencing was used to judge whether each TCR beta V gene segment behaved as functional or pseudogenic. The number of donors typed differed by locus, with about 629-630 for A, B, C, DRB1 and DQB1, around 560 for DQA1, some 570 for DPA1, and under 490 for DPB1. Roughly 320 gigabases of sequencing data and around 85 million unique TCR sequences made up an early release that covered under 750 HLA-typed donors. In a later genetic analysis, genome-wide SNP genotypes for about 65% of the roughly 700 donors were used, and that subset was treated as a discovery cohort.

Results the study describes overall, beyond this receptor: In a later analysis, HLA-associated TCR beta chains showed more clonal expansion and lower generation probabilities than non-associated chains that were equally common. For the cohort, immune exposure information was limited to CMV serostatus. HLA typing was unavailable for some donors at each locus, so association tests used only the typed subset. Linkage disequilibrium might explain the correlated functional status among segregating V segments, but an unknown experimental factor could not be ruled out. The classifier was reported to diagnose cytomegalovirus status with high specificity and sensitivity in both the original and validation cohorts. According to a later analysis, most CMV-associated TCR beta chains appeared to be HLA-restricted, and the HLA associations seemed to be driven largely by CMV exposure. In a later analysis, TCR association rates were found to vary across HLA loci, with the most associated TCRs seen for DRB1 alleles and the fewest for HLA-C alleles. A further reported finding was that TCR beta sequences accurately predicted the HLA-A and HLA-B alleles for most subjects in the first cohort. A few of the identified cytomegalovirus-associated TCR beta chains were confirmed in vitro to be specific for cytomegalovirus antigens. At a false discovery rate of 0.05, a later analysis linked under 20,000 TCR beta sequences to specific HLA alleles. Roughly uniform sequencing depth across donors was assumed in presence/absence analyses, although this assumption may not hold. The sequencing pipeline was judged likely to have produced a cluster of highly shared sequence variants as a technical artifact. In a later genetic analysis, a missense DCLRE1C variant was associated with V-gene and J-gene trimming of TCR beta chains, and the association was replicated in an independent cohort. Most TCR sequences were observed very rarely across donors, whereas some public TCRs were present in many individuals. Compared with the 666-donor mean, donors in an Asian-associated ancestry cluster had fewer N-insertions in productive TCRs, according to a later genetic analysis. The authors suggested that the approach could potentially be generalized to other disease states and immunological phenotypes. Some IMGT-functional V segments, including TRBV6-2 and TRBV6-3, could not be told apart with the 87-base-pair reads, so those segments were excluded. Several of the top co-occurrence clusters appeared to be linked to parvovirus B19, influenza, CMV and Epstein-Barr virus, according to a later analysis. In the study, 150 to 200 TCR beta chains were listed as associated with cytomegalovirus. Because counts were too low, 15 or so rarely observed V segments, including chromosome 9 orphons, were excluded from the earlier analysis of fewer than 650 of the donors. Broadly in line with IMGT annotations, most TCR beta V segments showed up in productive rearrangements about 87% or about 30% of the time in an earlier analysis of approximately 640 of the donors. In this cohort, only TCR beta chains were sequenced, and detectable features were limited by the absence of alpha or paired-chain data. Assigning TCR associations to individual alleles was difficult when HLA alleles, especially DR and DQ, strongly co-occurred.

The receptor's source is a man aged 30-40 years in good health and CMV-seronegative. Rearrangement joined TRBV5-4 to TRBJ1-6, with 9 bases matching TRBD1. The sample taken for sequencing was PBMCs. The CDR3 amino acid sequence is: CASSLAGTGYSPLHF. Read as DNA, the sequence is TGTGCCAGCAGCTTGGCCGGGACAGGGTATTCACCCCTCCACTTT.